This section outlines one T cell receptor beta chain sequence together with its context. The V and J ends lost 6 bases and 10 bases, in that order; junction bases with no gene match: 8. The germline V gene has CDR1 GTSNPN and CDR2 SVGIG (reference sequence). This CDR3 is built from 13 residues. The sample is drawn from a study of cytomegalovirus exposure and HLA in healthy donors. The PCR ran on 60 Vbeta and 13 Jbeta primers. Measured with immunoSEQ multiplex PCR; TCRdb has only the in-frame clones, and not every one. The sample shows about 95,000 clones, roughly three quarters of them seen only once.

The chain recombines TRBV30 with TRBJ1-6, with 8 bases aligning to TRBD1. The sequenced sample was PBMCs. This clonotype was sampled from a woman aged 40 to 55 in good health and CMV-seronegative. The CDR3 nucleotides are TGTGCCTGCAAAACAGGGGGAGGATCACCCCTCCACTTT. It yields the protein CACKTGGGSPLHF.